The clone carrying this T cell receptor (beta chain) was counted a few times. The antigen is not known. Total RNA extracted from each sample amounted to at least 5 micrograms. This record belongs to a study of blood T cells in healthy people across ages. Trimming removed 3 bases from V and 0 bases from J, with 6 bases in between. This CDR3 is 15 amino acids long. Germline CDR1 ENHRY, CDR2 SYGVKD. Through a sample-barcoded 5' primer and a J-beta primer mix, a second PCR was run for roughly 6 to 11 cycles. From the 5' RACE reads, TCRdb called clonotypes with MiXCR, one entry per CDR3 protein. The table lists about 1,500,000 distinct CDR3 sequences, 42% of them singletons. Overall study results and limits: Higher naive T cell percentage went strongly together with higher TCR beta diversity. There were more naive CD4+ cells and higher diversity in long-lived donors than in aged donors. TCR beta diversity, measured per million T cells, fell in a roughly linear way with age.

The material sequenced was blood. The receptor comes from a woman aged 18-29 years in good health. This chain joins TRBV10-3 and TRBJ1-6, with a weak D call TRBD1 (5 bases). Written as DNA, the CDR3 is TGTGCCATCAGTGATGACAGCTCCTATAATTCACCCCTCCACTTT. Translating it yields CAISDDSSYNSPLHF.